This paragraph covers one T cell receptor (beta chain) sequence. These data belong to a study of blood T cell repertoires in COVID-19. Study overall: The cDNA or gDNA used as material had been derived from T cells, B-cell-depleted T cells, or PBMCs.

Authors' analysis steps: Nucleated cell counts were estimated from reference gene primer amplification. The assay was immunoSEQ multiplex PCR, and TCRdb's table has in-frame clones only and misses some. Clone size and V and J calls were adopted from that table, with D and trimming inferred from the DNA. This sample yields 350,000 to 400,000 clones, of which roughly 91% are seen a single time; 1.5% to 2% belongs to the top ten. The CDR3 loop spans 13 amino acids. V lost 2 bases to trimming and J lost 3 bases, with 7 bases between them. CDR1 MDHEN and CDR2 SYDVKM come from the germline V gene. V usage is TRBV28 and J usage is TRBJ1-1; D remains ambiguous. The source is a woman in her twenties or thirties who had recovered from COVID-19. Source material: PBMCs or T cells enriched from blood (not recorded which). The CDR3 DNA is TGTGCCAGCAGTTTACCCCAGGACACTGAAGCTTTCTTT. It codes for CASSLPQDTEAFF.